This TCR beta chain was recovered during a study of radiation and T cells in renal cell carcinoma. The CDR3 totals 14 residues. V was clipped by 3 bases and J by 5 bases; unmatched bases: 7. The germline CDR1 and CDR2 sequences are SGHNT and YYREEE (reference sequence). Measured with immunoSEQ multiplex PCR; TCRdb has only the in-frame clones, and not every one. The sample has fewer than 150,000 clones, 88% seen once. The time point: blood 2 weeks post-SBRT. Documented treatment: 15 Gy SBRT to primary tumor, nephrectomy 4 weeks later. This clonotype was sampled from an older woman with renal cell carcinoma. The rearrangement links TRBV5-4 to TRBJ2-5; 7 nucleotides match TRBD1. The specimen was blood, collected from a patient whose treatment included radiotherapy and nephrectomy. The CDR3 sequence: CASSSFDREETQYF. CDR3 nucleotides: TGTGCCAGCAGCTCATTCGACAGGGAGGAGACCCAGTACTTC.